The 9 T cell receptor beta chains below were found in one sample sequenced in a study of T cells after yellow fever vaccination (dated by TCRdb to 2018 to 2020). This specimen's treatment or condition label, interpreted: live attenuated yellow fever vaccine strain. The library was built by means of 5' RACE. The data were produced on an Illumina HiSeq 2500. TCRdb reprocessing: public reads trimmed at Q25 with fastp, clones called with MiXCR, in-frame beta chains kept. For every CDR3 protein sequence, its rows merge into one entry that carries the most common genes and DNA. Recorded for this sample are about 140,000 distinct CDR3 sequences; under 8% of them occurred a single time. Of the sample, more than 0.6% falls within the top ten clones. The sequenced sample was CD4+ T cells sorted from PBMCs, obtained 10 days after the yellow fever booster vaccination. These receptors were taken from a man younger than 45 who received the YFV17D yellow fever vaccine.

The rearrangement uses TRBV7-2 and TRBJ2-3; D ambiguous. The CDR3 totals 15 residues. CDR1 SGHTA and CDR2 FQGNSA come from the germline V gene. Trimming cost V 0 bases and J 5 bases, with 12 bases left between them. CDR3 loop: CASSLAVLRLDTQYF. CDR3 nucleotide sequence: TGTGCCAGCAGCTTAGCCGTACTAAGACTAGATACGCAGTATTTT. The full variable domain, in which reference TRBV7-2 and TRBJ2-3 provide the parts outside the CDR3, is GAGVSQSPSNKVTEKGKDVELRCDPISGHTALYWYRQSLGQGLEFLIYFQGNSAPDKSGLPSDRFSAERTGGSVSTLTIQRTQQEDSAVYLCASSLAVLRLDTQYFGPGTRLTVL.

Many counts were recorded for this clonotype. This rearrangement joins TRBV6-5 to TRBJ2-2, with D tentatively TRBD1 or TRBD2 (6 bases each). The V gene's germline CDR1 is MNHEY and CDR2 SVGAGI. This CDR3 comprises 14 residues. V shed 6 bases and J shed 5 bases, with 13 bases lying between them. The CDR3 DNA follows: TGTGCCAGCAGCCGCAGGGGAGGAACCGGGGAGCTGTTTTTT. Translation: CASSRRGGTGELFF.

This sequence joins TRBV7-2 and TRBJ2-5; no firm D call. The CDR3 loop spans 12 amino acids. From germline, CDR1 is SGHTA and CDR2 FQGNSA. V was shortened by 5 bases and J by 1 base, with 5 bases between the two germline ends. In nucleotides, the CDR3 is TGTGCCAGCAGCGGGGTCCAAGAGACCCAGTACTTC. Its translation: CASSGVQETQYF.

This clonotype was observed a handful of times. This chain connects TRBV29-1 to TRBJ1-2; TRBD1 is a possible D gene (5 bases). CDR1 is SQVTM, CDR2 ANQGSEA, per germline. V lost 7 bases, J lost 7 bases, and 25 bases lay in between. The CDR3 contains 15 residues. CDR3 region: CSAEVQGLGIAGYTF. For the CDR3, the DNA is TGCAGCGCGGAGGTGCAGGGACTGGGTATTGCTGGCTACACCTTC.

The V call is TRBV19, the J call TRBJ2-7; 12 bases map to TRBD2. The germline CDR1 and CDR2 sequences are LNHDA and SQIVND (reference sequence). This CDR3 contains 14 residues. J was trimmed by 6 bases and V by 4 bases; bases with no gene match: 4. The CDR3 DNA reads TGTGCCAGTAGTAGACTAGCGGGAGTGGTCGAGCAGTACTTC. This sequence encodes CASSRLAGVVEQYF.

Concerning this clonotype itself: With a much larger clone just one base away, this may be a read error. The chain links TRBV4-1 to TRBJ2-1; D perhaps matches TRBD1 (6 bases). This CDR3 spans 16 amino acids. Germline assignment: CDR1 MGHRA and CDR2 YSYEKL. V gave up 6 bases and J gave up 5 bases, with 20 bases separating them. The CDR3: CASRGMGHRVNNEQFF. The CDR3 DNA is TGCGCCAGCAGGGGAATGGGACATCGGGTAAACAATGAGCAGTTCTTC.

At least ten counts were recorded for this clonotype. The chain is built from TRBV7-2 and TRBJ2-7; TRBD1 agrees at 7 bases. V trimming: 5 bases; J trimming: 2 bases; junction bases outside the gene matches: 15. The germline V gene encodes CDR1 SGHTA and CDR2 FQGNSA. The CDR3 has 17 residues. CDR3 sequence: CASSPLKSGTDPYEQYF. The DNA of the CDR3 is TGTGCCAGCAGCCCACTAAAATCCGGGACAGATCCCTACGAGCAGTACTTC.

This clonotype was counted ten times or more. The rearrangement links TRBV20-1 to TRBJ2-7, with 7 bases fitting TRBD1. The CDR3 spans 14 residues. The germline CDR1 and CDR2 sequences are DFQATT and SNEGSKA (reference sequence). V was clipped by 2 bases and J by 4 bases; unmatched bases: 8. The CDR3 here is CSARRTGPLYEQYF. The CDR3 nucleotides read TGCAGTGCTAGACGGACAGGACCTTTGTACGAGCAGTACTTC.

This clonotype was seen ten or more times. The CDR3 coding sequence is TGTGCCAGCAGCTTGAAGGGCAGCGTGGACGAGCAGTACTTC. Translated: CASSLKGSVDEQYF. The chain carries TRBV5-4 and TRBJ2-7; D remains ambiguous. The CDR3 consists of 14 residues. In germline, CDR1 is SGHNT, CDR2 YYREEE (reference sequence). Trimming cost V 1 base and J 5 bases, with 13 bases left between them.